The T cell receptor (beta chain) described here comes from a study of blood T cell repertoires in COVID-19. Study context: The analysed material was cDNA or gDNA that came from T cells, B-cell-depleted T cells, or PBMCs.

Trimming stripped 3 bases from V and 7 bases from J, with 7 bases between. The length of the CDR3 is 12 residues. CDR1 SGHDN and CDR2 FVKESK come from the germline V gene. Per the original methods: Estimation of nucleated cell counts was performed using reference gene primer amplification. Profiled with immunoSEQ multiplex PCR; TCRdb holds only in-frame clones, not every one. V and J calls and clone size follow that table, whereas D and trimming were derived from the DNA. The sample includes approximately 210,000 clones, 86% seen only once; the top ten take approximately 2%. V and J are TRBV14 and TRBJ2-1, with D hard to call. The source material was peripheral blood. The TCR comes from a man aged 25-45 years who had recovered from COVID-19. CDR3 region: CASSQSRNEQFF. The CDR3 DNA reads TGTGCCAGCAGCCAGTCGCGTAATGAGCAGTTCTTC. Based on the CDR3 plus reference TRBV14 and TRBJ2-1, the full variable domain is EAGVTQFPSHSVIEKGQTVTLRCDPISGHDNLYWYRRVMGKEIKFLLHFVKESKQDESGMPNNRFLAERTGGTYSTLKVQPAELEDSGVYFCASSQSRNEQFFGPGTRLTVL.